This T cell receptor beta chain stems from a study of PD-1 blockade in mismatch repair-deficient tumors. Regarding the study as a whole: Tumor-resident clones, often undetectable pretreatment in blood, expanded then contracted after pembrolizumab.

The protocol was immunoSEQ multiplex PCR, while the TCRdb copy is restricted to in-frame clones and leaves out a portion. The table has about 100,000 clones, over 65% seen once; the top ten hold around 6.6%. CDR1 and CDR2 (germline): LNHDA, SQIVND (reference sequence). Trimming took off 11 bases at V and 2 bases at J, with 15 bases between the two ends. This CDR3 comprises 13 residues. As to this clone: Its matching antigen is unknown.

The clonotype originates from an adult with mismatch repair-deficient cancer. The source was peripheral blood, collected 35 to 37 weeks after starting pembrolizumab. The chain is built from TRBV19 and TRBJ1-2, with D possibly TRBD1 on 5 matching bases. Written as DNA, the CDR3 is TGTGCCGGGGGTGGAGGACCGAACTATGGCTACACCTTC. The encoded protein is CAGGGGPNYGYTF.